This record looks at one T cell receptor (beta chain) sequence and its context. The sample belongs to a study of T cells expressing NK-cell markers. The length of the CDR3 is 13 residues. CDR1 and CDR2 (germline): KGHDR, SFDVKD. UMIs accompanied the 5'RACE template switching by which TCR beta cDNA was made. TCRdb re-called the 5' RACE reads and shows each CDR3 protein once, DNA omitted. This table lists 250,000 or so distinct CDR3 sequences. This receptor was identified in a woman between 18 and 70 years old in good health. The chain links TRBV24-1 to TRBJ1-1; TCRdb reports TRBD1, a call that lacks DNA to check it against. Sample: blood T cells: a sorted CD56 or NKG2C T cell subset, CD4+ or CD8+ T cells, or bulk PBMC T cells (not recorded which). The CDR3 protein is CATRDSQIPEAFF.